These T cell receptor beta chains were read from a single sample in a study of cytomegalovirus exposure and HLA in healthy donors. Data came from immunoSEQ multiplex PCR; TCRdb stores just in-frame clones and leaves some out. Altogether about 140,000 clones are present, roughly 76% being singletons, with the ten largest covering 3.9%. The source material was PBMCs. The origin of the receptors is a man younger than 35 in good health and CMV-seronegative. Both conserved end residues are part of each CDR3. The D gene is left open where the match is weak. Clone size is stated in some rows and not others, as once, few, many or a class when expanded.

>NA|TRBJ2-2|TRBV14|TRBD2
CASSQDSLAGGIPNTGELFF
TGTGCCAGCAGCCAAGACTCTCTAGCGGGGGGGATTCCGAACACCGGGGAGCTGTTTTTT
>few|TRBJ1-5|TRBV6-6|NA
CASSHVGGDSNQPQHF
TGTGCCAGCAGCCACGTGGGGGGAGATAGCAATCAGCCCCAGCATTTT
>few|TRBJ1-2|TRBV27|TRBD1
CASSLSWDSQLYGYTF
TGTGCCAGCAGTTTATCTTGGGACAGCCAGCTTTATGGCTACACCTTC
>NA|TRBJ1-2|TRBV6-5|NA
CASSSSRYGYTF
TGTGCCAGCTCGTCTTCCCGGTATGGCTACACCTTC
>once|TRBJ1-1|TRBV7-9|NA
CASSLVLEDTEAFF
TGTGCCAGCAGCTTGGTACTAGAGGATACTGAAGCTTTCTTT
>NA|TRBJ1-1|TRBV5-1|NA
CASSVGLFMNTEAFF
TGCGCCAGCAGCGTCGGACTGTTCATGAACACTGAAGCTTTCTTT
>NA|TRBJ2-4|TRBV7-9|TRBD1
CASEVRGPFKNIQYF
TGTGCCAGCGAGGTCAGGGGGCCCTTCAAAAACATTCAGTACTTC
>NA|TRBJ2-1|TRBV5-4|NA
CASSLDQNYNEQFF
TGTGCCAGCAGCTTGGATCAGAACTACAATGAGCAGTTCTTC
>NA|TRBJ1-5|TRBV29-1|NA
CSVREGSSPQHF
TGCAGCGTAAGGGAGGGTTCGTCGCCCCAGCATTTT
>NA|TRBJ2-7|TRBV27|TRBD1
CASSLRRTGIYEQYF
TGTGCCAGCAGTTTGCGACGGACAGGCATCTACGAGCAGTACTTC
>NA|TRBJ2-5|TRBV5-8|TRBD1
CASSLGQDPLQETQYF
TGTGCCAGCAGCCTTGGACAGGACCCCCTCCAAGAGACCCAGTACTTC
>NA|TRBJ2-7|TRBV30|NA
CACQTGWYEQYF
TGTGCCTGTCAGACAGGCTGGTACGAGCAGTACTTC
>NA|TRBJ1-6|TRBV6-5|NA
CASSYAGDYNSPLHF
TGTGCCAGCAGTTATGCAGGGGACTATAATTCACCCCTCCACTTT
>NA|TRBJ1-1|TRBV7-9|TRBD1
CASSRQGPSNTEAFF
TGTGCCAGCAGCCGACAGGGGCCTAGCAACACTGAAGCTTTCTTT
>NA|TRBJ2-7|TRBV13|NA
CASSPEISSYEQYF
TGTGCCAGCAGCCCCGAAATTTCGAGCTACGAGCAGTACTTC
>NA|TRBJ2-7|TRBV6-1|NA
CASSELYEQYF
TGTGCCAGCAGTGAACTGTACGAGCAGTACTTC
>NA|TRBJ1-2|TRBV28|TRBD1
CASSLGQGVRQDTF
TGTGCCAGCAGTTTGGGACAGGGGGTTAGACAGGACACCTTC
>NA|TRBJ2-7|TRBV5-1|NA
CASSLGVAGSSYEQYF
TGCGCCAGCAGCTTGGGGGTTGCAGGTTCCTCCTACGAGCAGTACTTC
>NA|TRBJ2-5|TRBV7-9|TRBD2
CASSGPPSGETQYF
TGTGCCAGTTCAGGCCCCCCTAGCGGGGAGACCCAGTACTTC
>NA|TRBJ2-7|TRBV2|NA
CASGGAGALYEQYF
TGTGCCAGCGGGGGGGCAGGGGCCCTCTACGAGCAGTACTTC
>NA|TRBJ2-3|TRBV9|TRBD2
CASSVDDSGGSTDTQYF
TGTGCCAGCAGCGTAGATGATAGCGGGGGATCCACAGATACGCAGTATTTT
>NA|TRBJ2-2|TRBV5-1|TRBD1
CASSLAQGAGELFF
TGCGCCAGCAGCTTGGCTCAGGGGGCCGGGGAGCTGTTTTTT
>NA|TRBJ2-5|TRBV11-3|TRBD1
CASSLEGQGAIKTQYF
TGTGCCAGCAGCTTAGAGGGACAGGGGGCGATTAAGACCCAGTACTTC
>NA|TRBJ2-3|TRBV20-1|NA
CSLYTDTQYF
TGCAGTTTATACACAGATACGCAGTATTTT
>NA|TRBJ2-3|TRBV11-2|NA
CASSHVAGSTDTQYF
TGTGCCAGCAGCCACGTGGCGGGGTCCACAGATACGCAGTATTTT
>few|TRBJ1-1|TRBV5-1|NA
CASSLEGANTEAFF
TGCGCCAGCAGCTTAGAAGGGGCGAACACTGAAGCTTTCTTT
>NA|TRBJ2-7|TRBV4-1|NA
CASSPKGVSYEQYF
TGCGCCAGCAGCCCGAAGGGGGTGAGTTACGAGCAGTACTTC
>NA|TRBJ1-3|TRBV7-9|NA
CAANRPVSGETGNTIYF
TGTGCGGCTAATCGTCCGGTCTCGGGGGAAACTGGAAACACCATATATTTT
>NA|TRBJ2-1|TRBV2|NA
CASSEGQSSYNEQFF
TGTGCCAGCAGTGAAGGACAGAGCTCCTACAATGAGCAGTTCTTC
>NA|TRBJ2-1|TRBV7-8|NA
CASSLVSVNEQFF
TGTGCCAGCAGCTTGGTGTCGGTCAATGAGCAGTTCTTC
>NA|TRBJ2-5|TRBV19|TRBD2
CASSRVIAGQETQYF
TGTGCCAGTAGTCGGGTGATAGCGGGACAAGAGACCCAGTACTTC
>NA|TRBJ2-5|TRBV5-1|NA
CASTLPGGSGETQYF
TGCGCCAGCACCCTCCCCGGAGGCTCGGGGGAGACCCAGTACTTC
>NA|TRBJ2-2|TRBV18|NA
CASSPRKGLNTGELFF
TGTGCCAGCTCACCAAGGAAGGGGCTAAACACCGGGGAGCTGTTTTTT
>NA|TRBJ2-5|TRBV27|NA
CASSPSDSGTQYF
TGTGCCAGCAGTCCCTCAGACTCCGGGACCCAGTACTTC
>NA|TRBJ2-5|TRBV2|TRBD2
CASSVRLAEETQYF
TGTGCCAGCAGTGTGAGGCTAGCGGAAGAGACCCAGTACTTC
>NA|TRBJ1-6|TRBV11-3|NA
CASSLSPSGLVSPLHF
TGTGCCAGCAGCTTAAGTCCCTCCGGGTTGGTTTCACCCCTCCACTTT
>NA|TRBJ2-2|TRBV9|NA
CASSVAGNTGELFF
TGTGCCAGCAGCGTAGCCGGGAACACCGGGGAGCTGTTTTTT
>NA|TRBJ2-6|TRBV7-2|NA
CASSLTDSGANVLTF
TGTGCCAGCAGCTTAACAGACTCTGGGGCCAACGTCCTGACTTTC
>NA|TRBJ2-7|TRBV5-5|TRBD1
CASSARPGQVSYEQYF
TGTGCCAGCAGCGCACGACCGGGACAGGTGTCCTACGAGCAGTACTTC
>few|TRBJ1-1|TRBV4-1|NA
CASSQVSGNTEAFF
TGCGCCAGCAGCCAAGTGTCGGGGAACACTGAAGCTTTCTTT
>NA|TRBJ2-5|TRBV10-2|TRBD2
CASSEHRSGGQETQYF
TGCGCCAGCAGTGAGCATAGAAGCGGGGGGCAAGAGACCCAGTACTTC
>NA|TRBJ2-5|TRBV28|NA
CASSFYSPSETQYF
TGTGCCAGCAGTTTTTATAGTCCGTCAGAGACCCAGTACTTC
>NA|TRBJ2-5|TRBV27|NA
CASSLWAAHQETQYF
TGTGCCAGCAGTTTATGGGCAGCTCACCAAGAGACCCAGTACTTC
>NA|TRBJ1-2|TRBV27|NA
CASSLQGSNYGYTF
TGTGCCAGCAGCTTACAGGGATCTAACTATGGCTACACCTTC
>NA|TRBJ2-1|TRBV27|TRBD2
CASSFDRLVRGRAGDEQFF
TGTGCCAGCAGTTTCGATCGATTAGTTCGTGGGAGGGCCGGGGATGAGCAGTTCTTC
>NA|TRBJ2-7|TRBV5-1|NA
CASSFGQSSYEQYF
TGCGCCAGCAGCTTCGGACAGAGCTCCTACGAGCAGTACTTC
>NA|TRBJ2-7|TRBV29-1|NA
CSVLGQKNEQYF
TGCAGCGTTCTGGGGCAGAAAAACGAGCAGTACTTC
>NA|TRBJ2-1|TRBV14|TRBD2
CASSLPGLANAEQFF
TGTGCCAGCAGCCTACCGGGACTAGCGAACGCTGAGCAGTTCTTC
>NA|TRBJ2-3|TRBV4-1|TRBD1
CASSQGQGATDTQYF
TGCGCCAGCAGCCAAGGACAGGGGGCAACAGATACGCAGTATTTT
>NA|TRBJ1-2|TRBV7-2|TRBD1
CASSYQSQTGGYGYTF
TGTGCCAGCAGCTACCAAAGTCAAACAGGGGGGTATGGCTACACCTTC
>NA|TRBJ2-7|TRBV30|NA
CAWMGRVPGNEQYF
TGTGCCTGGATGGGAAGGGTTCCCGGGAACGAGCAGTACTTC
>NA|TRBJ2-7|TRBV10-1|TRBD1
CASRAKTGSSYEQYF
TGCGCCAGCAGGGCCAAGACAGGGAGCTCCTACGAGCAGTACTTC
>NA|TRBJ1-5|TRBV19|NA
CASSRREDQPQHF
TGTGCCAGTAGTAGGAGGGAAGATCAGCCCCAGCATTTT